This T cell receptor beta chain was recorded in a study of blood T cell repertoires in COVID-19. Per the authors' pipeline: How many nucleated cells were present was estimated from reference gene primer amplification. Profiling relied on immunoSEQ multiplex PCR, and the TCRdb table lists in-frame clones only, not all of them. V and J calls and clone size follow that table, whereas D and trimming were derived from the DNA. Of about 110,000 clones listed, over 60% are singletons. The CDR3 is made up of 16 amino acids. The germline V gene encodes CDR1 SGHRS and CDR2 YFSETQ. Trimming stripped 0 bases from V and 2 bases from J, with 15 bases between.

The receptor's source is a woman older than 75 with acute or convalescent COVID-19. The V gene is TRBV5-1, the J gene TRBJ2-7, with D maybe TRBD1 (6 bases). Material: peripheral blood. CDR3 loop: CASSLDGGPRAYEQYF. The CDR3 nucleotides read TGCGCCAGCAGCTTGGATGGGGGCCCCAGAGCCTACGAGCAGTACTTC.